One T cell receptor beta chain is described in this entry. These data come from a study of blood T cell repertoires in COVID-19. With 6 bases clipped from V and 0 bases from J, the junction kept 10 bases outside the gene matches. This CDR3 has 16 residues. CDR1 is MNHEY, CDR2 SMNVEV, per germline (reference sequence). In the study's own analysis: Reference gene primer amplification gave estimated nucleated cell counts. TCRdb keeps only in-frame clones here, not all; method: immunoSEQ multiplex PCR. V and J calls and clone size are those listed in that table; D and trimming were worked out from the DNA. The table shows over 90,000 clones, with under 90% occurring only once.

The origin of this receptor is a woman in her seventies with acute or convalescent COVID-19. Sequenced sample: peripheral blood. The V call is TRBV27, the J call TRBJ1-2; 7 positions agree with TRBD1. The DNA of the CDR3 is TGTGCCAGCAGGAGGACCGGGACAGCCTCTAACTATGGCTACACCTTC. It yields the protein CASRRTGTASNYGYTF.